This entry lists 12 T cell receptor beta chains sequenced from one sample in a study of cytomegalovirus exposure and HLA in healthy donors. Generated by immunoSEQ multiplex PCR, the TCRdb table keeps only in-frame clones and is missing some. This sample yields 100,000 to 150,000 clones, of which under 90% are seen a single time; approximately 2% belongs to the top ten. The sequencing sample was made of PBMCs. The receptors were gathered from a woman between 18 and 29 years old in good health and CMV-seronegative.

The rearrangement uses TRBV9 and TRBJ2-1, with 7 bases lining up with TRBD1. Germline lookup yields CDR1 SGDLS and CDR2 YYNGEE. This CDR3 comprises 16 residues. The trim removed 0 bases at V and 5 bases at J, leaving 8 bases unmatched. The CDR3 loop reads CASSVEGAWVNNEQFF. CDR3 nucleotide sequence: TGTGCCAGCAGCGTAGAGGGGGCCTGGGTAAACAATGAGCAGTTCTTC.

This chain links TRBV6-6 with TRBJ2-5, with 7 bases aligning to TRBD1. This CDR3 spans 13 amino acids. With V trimmed by 4 bases and J by 3 bases, 2 bases remained unmatched. CDR1 and CDR2 from the germline V gene are MNHNY and SVGAGI (reference sequence). The CDR3, as DNA: TGTGCCAGCAGTTTGACAGGGAAAGAGACCCAGTACTTC. Its protein product is CASSLTGKETQYF.

The chain links TRBV28 to TRBJ2-7; 8 positions agree with TRBD2. Germline CDR1 reads MDHEN; CDR2 reads SYDVKM. The CDR3 totals 15 residues. Unmatched junction bases numbered 10, after V lost 3 bases and J lost 6 bases. CDR3 residues: CASSFRGRRLGEQYF. For the CDR3, the DNA is TGTGCCAGCAGTTTTCGCGGGAGGAGGCTAGGCGAGCAGTACTTC. Combining the CDR3 with reference TRBV28 and TRBJ2-7 gives the whole variable domain DVKVTQSSRYLVKRTGEKVFLECVQDMDHENMFWYRQDPGLGLRLIYFSYDVKMKEKGDIPEGYSVSREKKERFSLILESASTNQTSMYLCASSFRGRRLGEQYFGPGTRLTVT.

As to this clone: The identical CDR3 is also encoded by other nucleotide sequences in the sample. The chain employs TRBV5-6 and TRBJ1-1; tentatively, D is TRBD1 (5 bases). The CDR3 extends over 13 amino acids. The V end lost 2 bases, the J end lost 2 bases, and 7 bases lay between the germline ends. CDR1 is SGHDT and CDR2 is YYEEEE in the germline V gene. The CDR3 loop reads CASSLTGNTEAFF. For the CDR3, the DNA is TGTGCCAGCAGCTTAACAGGAAACACTGAAGCTTTCTTT.

In its sample, this clone was seen once. The chain carries TRBV5-1 and TRBJ2-5; 8 bases line up with TRBD2. From germline, CDR1 is SGHRS and CDR2 YFSETQ. The V segment lost 2 bases and the J segment 5 bases; nucleotides outside the gene matches: 8. The CDR3 runs 15 residues. CDR3 sequence (DNA): TGCGCCAGCAGCTTTAGCGGGATCCCGGGGGAGACCCAGTACTTC. Translating gives CASSFSGIPGETQYF.

The CDR3 sequence is CASSQGPSGEAYNEQFF. The CDR3 bases are TGCGCCAGCAGCCAAGGACCCAGCGGGGAGGCCTACAATGAGCAGTTCTTC. The rearrangement joins TRBV4-1 to TRBJ2-1; 7 positions match TRBD2. The germline CDR1 and CDR2 sequences are MGHRA and YSYEKL. CDR3 size: 17 residues. V gave up 1 base and J gave up 2 bases; unmatched junction bases: 8.

The CDR3 region has the DNA TGTGCCAGCTCACTCAGGGGTGGCGACGAGCAGTACTTC. This translates into CASSLRGGDEQYF. The chain employs TRBV18 and TRBJ2-7, with D perhaps matching TRBD1 (6 bases). Germline V lookup: CDR1 KGHSH, CDR2 LQKENI. Trimming pared 4 bases from V and 5 bases from J, leaving 12 bases between. This CDR3 is built from 13 residues.

The chain links TRBV7-9 to TRBJ2-1, with 11 bases identical to TRBD2. This CDR3 contains 16 residues. Germline trimming cut 5 bases from V and 7 bases from J; bases unmatched to any gene: 10. In germline, CDR1 is SEHNR, CDR2 FQNEAQ (reference sequence). The CDR3 reads CASSPLAGGGWNEQFF. CDR3 DNA sequence: TGTGCCAGCAGCCCCCTAGCGGGAGGTGGTTGGAATGAGCAGTTCTTC.

The rearrangement uses TRBV21-1 and TRBJ2-7; TRBD1 was called by the table and not checked on the DNA. TRBV21-1 is flagged as a pseudogene. The CDR3 runs 14 residues. The CDR3 reads CASSKTGPTYEQYF. Written as DNA, the CDR3 is TGTGCCAGCAGCAAAACAGGGCCTACCTACGAGCAGTACTTC.

The rearrangement links TRBV5-6 to TRBJ1-1, with 7 bases that match TRBD1. This CDR3 comprises 13 residues. V dropped 3 bases and J dropped 5; count of bases not matched to a gene: 4. Germline V gene sequence: CDR1 SGHDT, CDR2 YYEEEE. The CDR3 is CASSYETGTEAFF. As DNA, the CDR3 is TGTGCCAGCAGCTACGAGACAGGGACTGAAGCTTTCTTT.

This chain joins TRBV10-3 and TRBJ2-3; 7 bases map to TRBD1. The CDR3 has 12 amino acids. Germline trimming cut 2 bases from V and 13 bases from J; bases unmatched to any gene: 6. CDR1 is ENHRY, CDR2 SYGVKD, per germline. The CDR3 region has the DNA TGTGCCATCAGTGAGAGGGACAGTCCTAAGTATTTT. It is translated as CAISERDSPKYF.

The gene calls are TRBV29-1 and TRBJ2-7; 8 bases map to TRBD1. The CDR3 extends over 15 amino acids. Germline-derived CDR1 and CDR2 are SQVTM and ANQGSEA. V shed 3 bases and J 3 bases; nucleotides not matched to a gene: 10. CDR3 protein: CSVDDLRGLNYEQYF. Here the CDR3 DNA reads TGCAGCGTTGACGACCTCAGGGGGCTAAACTACGAGCAGTACTTC.